This TCR beta chain comes out of a study of EBV T-cell therapy then PD-1 blockade in nasopharyngeal carcinoma. Germline V gene sequence: CDR1 LNHDA, CDR2 SQIVND (reference sequence). With 10 bases removed from V and 6 bases from J, the gap between germline ends came to 22 bases. The CDR3 has 14 residues. The repertoire was sequenced with immunoSEQ multiplex PCR; TCRdb's copy has only in-frame clones and lacks some. The data show about 24,000 clones, roughly 84% seen once. The treatment here: AdE1-LMPpoly-expanded autologous EBV-specific T-cell therapy followed by anti-PD-1 nivolumab. This clone appeared once. Its cognate antigen is unknown.

V usage is TRBV19 and J usage is TRBJ2-7, with D possibly called TRBD1 or TRBD2 (5 bases each). Specimen: CD8+ T cells from blood, collected at roughly day 60 from a patient whose treatment included autologous EBV-specific T cells and nivolumab. The clonotype originates from a man aged 35 to 55 with nasopharyngeal carcinoma. CDR3 region: CATGPDEGYSEQYF. The CDR3 DNA reads TGTGCCACTGGACCGGATGAGGGGTACTCCGAGCAGTACTTC.